This T cell receptor beta chain was identified in a study of T cell changes during pregnancy in multiple sclerosis. The assay was immunoSEQ multiplex PCR, and TCRdb's table has in-frame clones only and misses some. This sample has 35,000 to 50,000 clones, with 80% to 90% found just once. V was clipped by 1 base and J by 4 bases; unmatched bases: 5. Germline loops: CDR1 MDHEN, CDR2 SYDVKM. CDR3 length: 16 residues. The TCR comes from a female donor with multiple sclerosis, enrolled in a pregnancy study. The chain couples TRBV28 to TRBJ1-5; 9 bases fit TRBD1. The material was CD4+ T cells from peripheral blood mononuclear cells, obtained in the first trimester of pregnancy. CDR3 protein: CASSLSDRGRNQPQHF. The CDR3 nucleotides read TGTGCCAGCAGTTTATCGGACAGGGGCCGAAATCAGCCCCAGCATTTT.